These 3 T cell receptor beta chains were sequenced from one sample in a study of blood T cell repertoires in COVID-19. Sequencing was performed with immunoSEQ multiplex PCR; in TCRdb, only in-frame clones are kept and a portion is missing. The sample consists of about 260,000 clones, about 89% of them appearing once. Sequencing was done on a sample of peripheral blood. Source of these receptors: a man aged 40-49 years who had recovered from COVID-19.

This chain joins TRBV11-2 and TRBJ2-2; TRBD1 might be the D (5 bases). Trimming shortened V by 3 bases and J by 6 bases, and 8 bases separated the two germline ends. Germline lookup yields CDR1 SGHAT and CDR2 FQNNGV. The length of the CDR3 is 13 residues. The CDR3 here is CASSLTVPGELFF. CDR3 sequence (DNA): TGTGCCAGCAGCTTGACAGTTCCCGGGGAGCTGTTTTTT.

The chain is built from TRBV20-1 and TRBJ2-7; TRBD2 is a possible D gene (6 bases). V shed 3 bases and J shed 0 bases, with 12 bases lying between them. This CDR3 comprises 14 residues. Per germline, CDR1 DFQATT and CDR2 SNEGSKA (reference sequence). CDR3 protein: CSASPSASSYEQYF. CDR3 bases: TGCAGTGCTAGTCCTAGCGCGAGCTCCTACGAGCAGTACTTC.

V gene TRBV7-2 combines with J gene TRBJ2-1; D gene unclear. The CDR3 has 13 amino acids. Trimming shortened V by 8 bases and J by 4 bases, and 12 bases separated the two germline ends. CDR1 is SGHTA and CDR2 is FQGNSA in the germline V gene. The CDR3 nucleotides are TGTGCCAGCGCCTCTAGTCTTTACAATGAGCAGTTCTTC. Translated: CASASSLYNEQFF. Looking up the rest from reference TRBV7-2 and TRBJ2-1 gives the full variable domain: GAGVSQSPSNKVTEKGKDVELRCDPISGHTALYWYRQSLGQGLEFLIYFQGNSAPDKSGLPSDRFSAERTGGSVSTLTIQRTQQEDSAVYLCASASSLYNEQFFGPGTRLTVL.